Listed here are 9 T cell receptor beta chains from one sample, sequenced in a study of blood T cell repertoires in COVID-19. Using immunoSEQ multiplex PCR, the repertoire was profiled, and TCRdb retains in-frame clones only, with some absent. Among roughly 140,000 clones, about four fifths were seen once, and the ten largest hold around 8.8%. The specimen was peripheral blood. The receptors shown here come from a human donor in a cohort sampled during active COVID-19.

The chain combines TRBV18 with TRBJ2-1; TRBD1 aligns across 12 bases. The CDR3 extends over 15 amino acids. The germline gives CDR1 KGHSH, CDR2 LQKENI. The V segment lost 3 bases and the J segment 7 bases; nucleotides outside the gene matches: 4. CDR3: CASSPGTGGGNEQFF. The CDR3 DNA sequence: TGTGCCAGCTCACCCGGGACAGGGGGCGGTAATGAGCAGTTCTTC. Using reference TRBV18 and TRBJ2-1 for the parts outside the CDR3, the full variable domain is NAGVMQNPRHLVRRRGQEARLRCSPMKGHSHVYWYRQLPEEGLKFMVYLQKENIIDESGMPKERFSAEFPKEGPSILRIQQVVRGDSAAYFCASSPGTGGGNEQFFGPGTRLTVL.

The chain recombines TRBV14 with TRBJ2-6; a weak D match, TRBD2 (6 bases). V lost 2 bases and J lost 0, with 8 bases in between. CDR1 and CDR2 (germline): SGHDN, FVKESK. This CDR3 is built from 16 residues. The CDR3 sequence: CASSQRRGSGANVLTF. CDR3 sequence (DNA): TGTGCCAGCAGCCAACGGCGGGGCTCTGGGGCCAACGTCCTGACTTTC.

This clone was seen only once. The V gene is TRBV28, the J gene TRBJ2-7; D unresolved. The germline V and J ends were trimmed by 4 bases and 3 bases, with 19 bases remaining between them. The germline V gene encodes CDR1 MDHEN and CDR2 SYDVKM. CDR3 length equals 16 residues. The CDR3 spells CASSSTAKFLDYEQYF. In nucleotides, the CDR3 is TGTGCCAGCAGTTCTACAGCTAAGTTTCTCGACTACGAGCAGTACTTC.

This clone was detected once. J is TRBJ1-1 and V is TRBV11-2; a possible D gene is TRBD1 (6 bases). The CDR3 has 14 residues. V lost 2 bases and J 4 bases, leaving 11 bases between the germline ends. The germline V gene has CDR1 SGHAT and CDR2 FQNNGV. CDR3 DNA: TGTGCCAGCAGCTTAAGGGGGGGGATCACTGAAGCTTTCTTT. This translates into CASSLRGGITEAFF.

In DNA form, the CDR3 reads TGTGCCAGCCAGGGACACGGATATGGCTACACCTTC. Translated, it gives CASQGHGYGYTF. The chain recombines TRBV6-6 with TRBJ1-2, with D tentatively TRBD1 (6 bases). Germline values: CDR1 MNHNY, CDR2 SVGAGI (reference sequence). The CDR3 is made up of 12 amino acids. Trimming shortened V by 8 bases and J by 5 bases, and 12 bases separated the two germline ends.

This chain joins TRBV28 and TRBJ2-5; D uncertain. The CDR3 totals 12 residues. Per germline, CDR1 MDHEN and CDR2 SYDVKM. Trimming removed 2 bases at V and 5 bases at J, with 6 bases between. CDR3 sequence: CASSLNGETQYF. In DNA, the CDR3 is TGTGCCAGCAGTTTAAACGGGGAGACCCAGTACTTC.

The genes are TRBV9 and TRBJ2-1, with D maybe TRBD2 (6 bases). There are 16 residues in the CDR3. Germline CDR1 is SGDLS and CDR2 is YYNGEE. V gave up 0 bases and J gave up 5 bases, with 15 bases separating them. DNA of the CDR3: TGTGCCAGCAGCGTAGCTAGCGAGTTAGCTCACAATGAGCAGTTCTTC. This translates into CASSVASELAHNEQFF.

The chain recombines TRBV18 with TRBJ2-7; D possibly corresponds to TRBD1 (5 bases). The CDR3 has 12 amino acids. Germline CDR1 is KGHSH and CDR2 is LQKENI. Deletions cut 3 bases from V and 6 bases from J, with 9 bases between. The CDR3 here is CASSPGQGEQYF. DNA for the CDR3: TGTGCCAGCTCACCGGGGCAAGGCGAGCAGTACTTC.

This clone has a count of ten or more. J is TRBJ2-5 and V is TRBV5-1, with 8 bases fitting TRBD1. Unmatched junction bases numbered 8, after V lost 4 bases and J lost 3 bases. This CDR3 has 15 amino acids. Looked up from germline, CDR1 is SGHRS and CDR2 is YFSETQ. Here the CDR3 DNA reads TGCGCCAGCAGCGTAGGACAGGGTGTGGAAGAGACCCAGTACTTC. Protein: CASSVGQGVEETQYF.